This T cell receptor beta chain was sequenced for a study of a mutant IDH1 vaccine in newly diagnosed glioma listed by TCRdb under 2021. With regard to the full study: Vaccination was initiated 4-6 weeks after radiotherapy alone, or concurrently with temozolomide cycles in the chemotherapy-containing groups. Of the approximately 30 treated patients, 62.5% were male and 37.5% were female, and the mean age was approximately 37 years. Prior to enrollment, standard therapy consisting of radiotherapy alone, temozolomide alone, or radiochemotherapy with temozolomide had been administered to patients, with the combination being received by most patients. The week-35 safety follow-up was designated visit V12, and the week-47 end of study was designated visit V13. Peripheral blood was drawn at six visits: V03 (baseline), V05, V07, V10, V12 and V13. For exploratory analyses, longitudinal TCRB deep sequencing was carried out in roughly 25 treated patients wherever samples were available.

The sample's time point label, in plain terms: week 47, end of study. Each vaccine dose was 300 ug of a 20-mer mutant IDH1 peptide in Montanide, given subcutaneously with topical imiquimod. Across visits V03 through V10, patients got a total of eight vaccinations, given in weeks 1, 3, 5, 7, 11, 15, 19 and 23. Newly diagnosed WHO grade 3 or 4 IDH1-mutant astrocytomas showing loss of nuclear ATRX were present in the donors. The samples were drawn from NOA16, a multicentre, single-arm, open-label phase I trial in Germany that tested a mutant IDH1 peptide vaccine in humans for the first time. Genomic DNA for TCRB sequencing was extracted from EDTA blood using the DNeasy Blood and Tissue Kit. The paper as a whole reports these results and caveats: According to the authors, sample limitations meant that analyses of patient blood samples could not be reproduced. Availability determined which PBMC samples were chosen for TCRB deep sequencing. Across multiple MHC alleles, vaccine-induced immune responses were seen in approximately 93% of patients. Changes in the top peripheral T cell clonotypes picked up by TCRB sequencing did not appear to be linked to pseudoprogression.

Receptor libraries were prepared by the immunoSEQ multiplex PCR assay. Following the manufacturer's protocol, the hsTCRB Kit was used to amplify rearranged TCR beta chain sequences. Sequencing of TCRB libraries was carried out on an Illumina MiSeq. In the source study's methods: Demultiplexing, trimming and gene mapping were performed with the kit vendor's proprietary platform. In its TCRdb copy, this immuneACCESS table keeps in-frame sequences only and misses some clones. Where compared with another copy, unresolved V genes explain less than half of these, and the others have no known cause. V, J and clone size were drawn from that table, and D and trimming were deduced from the DNA. Across this sample there are tens of thousands of clones, with roughly 82% seen only once. The biggest ten clones account for about 17% of the sample. The cysteine opens and the phenylalanine closes a CDR3 of 13 amino acids. The sequence is cut down to CDR3 DNA, 39 bases in frame from base 1. As encoded in the germline V gene, CDR1 is SNHLY while CDR2 is FYNNEI. V drops 2 bases and J drops 1 base, leaving 5 bases in between.

As concerns this clone: No cognate antigen has been identified for it. There are no base qualities to consult, and no much larger clone falls within one base.

The chain is assembled from TRBV2 and TRBJ1-1; the D gene cannot be resolved reliably. Sample: PBMCs, taken from a glioma patient whose treatment included an IDH1 peptide vaccine. This receptor was taken from a man between 18 and 35 years old with glioma. Some clones in this sample may be carry-over from other donors' samples. In nucleotides, the sequence is TGTGCCAGCAGTGAACTCCCGAACACTGAAGCTTTCTTT. This gives the protein CASSELPNTEAFF.